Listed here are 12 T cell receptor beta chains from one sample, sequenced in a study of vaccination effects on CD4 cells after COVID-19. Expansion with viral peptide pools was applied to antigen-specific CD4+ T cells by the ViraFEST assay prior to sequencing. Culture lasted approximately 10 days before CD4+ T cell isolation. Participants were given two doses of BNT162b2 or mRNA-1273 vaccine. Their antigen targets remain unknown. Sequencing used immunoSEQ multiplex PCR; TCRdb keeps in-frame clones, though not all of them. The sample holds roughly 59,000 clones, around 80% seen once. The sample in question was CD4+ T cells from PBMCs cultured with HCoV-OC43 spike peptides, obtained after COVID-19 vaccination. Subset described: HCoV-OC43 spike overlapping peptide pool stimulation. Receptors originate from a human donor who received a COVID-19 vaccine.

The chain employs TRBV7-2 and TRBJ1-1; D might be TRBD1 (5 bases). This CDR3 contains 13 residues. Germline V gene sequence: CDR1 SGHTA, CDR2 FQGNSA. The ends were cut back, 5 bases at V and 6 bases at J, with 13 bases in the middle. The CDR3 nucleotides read TGTGCCAGCAGCCTCAGGGTGGGGGCTGAAGCTTTCTTT. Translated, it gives CASSLRVGAEAFF.

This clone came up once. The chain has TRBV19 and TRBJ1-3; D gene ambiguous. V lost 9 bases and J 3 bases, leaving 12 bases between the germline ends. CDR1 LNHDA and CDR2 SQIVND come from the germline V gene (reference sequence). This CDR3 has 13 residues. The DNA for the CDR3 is TGTGCCAGCTCTACAGAGCGTGGAAACACCATATATTTT. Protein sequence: CASSTERGNTIYF.

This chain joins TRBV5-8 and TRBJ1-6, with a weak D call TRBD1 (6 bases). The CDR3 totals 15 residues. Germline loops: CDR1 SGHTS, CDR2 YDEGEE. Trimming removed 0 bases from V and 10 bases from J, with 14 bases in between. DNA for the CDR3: TGTGCCAGCAGCTTGGCTACAGGGCGACCCTCACCCCTCCACTTT. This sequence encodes CASSLATGRPSPLHF.

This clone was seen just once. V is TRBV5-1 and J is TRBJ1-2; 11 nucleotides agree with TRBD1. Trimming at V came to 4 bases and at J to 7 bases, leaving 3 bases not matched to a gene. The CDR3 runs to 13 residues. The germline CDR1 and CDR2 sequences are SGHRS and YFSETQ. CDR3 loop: CASSPGTGGGYTF. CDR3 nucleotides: TGCGCCAGCAGCCCTGGGACAGGGGGTGGCTACACCTTC.

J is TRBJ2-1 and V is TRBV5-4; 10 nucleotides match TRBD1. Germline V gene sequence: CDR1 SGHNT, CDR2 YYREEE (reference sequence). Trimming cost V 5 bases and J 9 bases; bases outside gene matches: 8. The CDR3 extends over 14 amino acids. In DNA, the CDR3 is TGTGCCAGCAGGAGGGACAGGGGAACGAGTGAGCAGTTCTTC. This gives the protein CASRRDRGTSEQFF.

DNA for the CDR3: TGTGCCAGCAGCCTGCACCAACACGCCCAATACAATGAGCAGTTCTTC. Its protein product is CASSLHQHAQYNEQFF. This chain connects TRBV14 to TRBJ2-1; D not resolved. V lost 4 bases to trimming and J lost 4 bases, with 17 bases between them. CDR1 is SGHDN, CDR2 FVKESK, per germline. CDR3 length: 16 residues.

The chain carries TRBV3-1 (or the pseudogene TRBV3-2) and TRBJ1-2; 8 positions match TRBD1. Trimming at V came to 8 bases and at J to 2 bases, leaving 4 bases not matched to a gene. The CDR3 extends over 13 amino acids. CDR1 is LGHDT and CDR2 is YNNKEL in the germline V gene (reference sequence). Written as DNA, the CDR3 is TGTGCCAGCGGGGACAGGAAAAACTATGGCTACACCTTC. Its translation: CASGDRKNYGYTF.

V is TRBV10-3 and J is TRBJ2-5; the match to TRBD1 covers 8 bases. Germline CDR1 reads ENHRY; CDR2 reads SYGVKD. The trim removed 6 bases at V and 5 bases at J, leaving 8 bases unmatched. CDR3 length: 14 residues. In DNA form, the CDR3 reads TGTGCCATCAGGACGACAGGGGAGAGGGAGACCCAGTACTTC. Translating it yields CAIRTTGERETQYF.

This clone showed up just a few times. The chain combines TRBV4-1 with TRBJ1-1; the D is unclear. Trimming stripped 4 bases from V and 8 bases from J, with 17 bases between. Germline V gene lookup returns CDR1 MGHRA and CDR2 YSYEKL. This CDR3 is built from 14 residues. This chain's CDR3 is CASSLSREGLEAFF. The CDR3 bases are TGCGCCAGCAGCCTGTCCCGAGAGGGCTTGGAAGCTTTCTTT.

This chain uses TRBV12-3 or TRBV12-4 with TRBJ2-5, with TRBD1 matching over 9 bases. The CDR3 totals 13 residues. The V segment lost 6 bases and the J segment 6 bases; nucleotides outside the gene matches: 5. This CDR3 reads CASRGTGRKTQYF. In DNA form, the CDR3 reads TGTGCCAGCAGAGGGACAGGGAGGAAGACCCAGTACTTC.

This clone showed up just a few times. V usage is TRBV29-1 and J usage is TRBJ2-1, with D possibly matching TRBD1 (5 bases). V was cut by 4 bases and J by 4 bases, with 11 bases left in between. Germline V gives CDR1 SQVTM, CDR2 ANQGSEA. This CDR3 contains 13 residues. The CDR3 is CSVGRDRYNEQFF. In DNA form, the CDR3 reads TGCAGCGTTGGCAGGGATCGATACAATGAGCAGTTCTTC.

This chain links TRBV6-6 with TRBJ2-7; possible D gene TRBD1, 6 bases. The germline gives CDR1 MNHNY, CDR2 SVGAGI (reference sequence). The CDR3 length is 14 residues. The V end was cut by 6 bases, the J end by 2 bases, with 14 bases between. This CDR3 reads CASSVHRDPYEQYV. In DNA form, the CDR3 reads TGTGCCAGCAGCGTCCACAGGGACCCCTACGAGCAGTACGTC.